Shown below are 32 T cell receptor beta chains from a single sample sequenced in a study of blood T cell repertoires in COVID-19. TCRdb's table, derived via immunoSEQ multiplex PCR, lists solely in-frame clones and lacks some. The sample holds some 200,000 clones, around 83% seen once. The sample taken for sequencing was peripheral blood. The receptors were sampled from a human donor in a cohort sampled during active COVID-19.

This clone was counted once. CDR3 sequence (DNA): TGCGCCAGCACAAGAGGGGGTCTAGGGGCCCAGGGTGAAGCTTTCTTT. This codes for CASTRGGLGAQGEAFF. The chain employs TRBV4-1 and TRBJ1-1, with D possibly TRBD1 on 6 matching bases. The CDR3 has 16 amino acids. V was clipped by 7 bases and J by 7 bases, with 25 bases between them. Germline-derived CDR1 and CDR2 are MGHRA and YSYEKL.

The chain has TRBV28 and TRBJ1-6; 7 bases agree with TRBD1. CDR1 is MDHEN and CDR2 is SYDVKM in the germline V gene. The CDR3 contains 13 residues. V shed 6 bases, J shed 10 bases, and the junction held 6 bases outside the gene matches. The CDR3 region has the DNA TGTGCCAGCAGAAGACAGGGTAAATCACCCCTCCACTTT. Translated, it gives CASRRQGKSPLHF. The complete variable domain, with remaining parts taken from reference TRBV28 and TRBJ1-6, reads DVKVTQSSRYLVKRTGEKVFLECVQDMDHENMFWYRQDPGLGLRLIYFSYDVKMKEKGDIPEGYSVSREKKERFSLILESASTNQTSMYLCASRRQGKSPLHFGNGTRLTVT.

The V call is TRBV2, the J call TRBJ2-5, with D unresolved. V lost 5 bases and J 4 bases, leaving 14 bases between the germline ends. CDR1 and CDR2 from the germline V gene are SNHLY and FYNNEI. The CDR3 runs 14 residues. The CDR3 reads CASSRLLPGETQYF. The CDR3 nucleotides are TGTGCCAGCAGTCGTCTCTTGCCGGGAGAGACCCAGTACTTC.

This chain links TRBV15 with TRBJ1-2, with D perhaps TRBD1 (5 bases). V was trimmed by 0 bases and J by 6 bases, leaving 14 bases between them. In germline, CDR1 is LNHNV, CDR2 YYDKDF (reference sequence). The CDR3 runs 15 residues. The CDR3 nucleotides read TGTGCCACCAGCAGAGATTGGGGGGGTCCCAATGGCTACACCTTC. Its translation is CATSRDWGGPNGYTF.

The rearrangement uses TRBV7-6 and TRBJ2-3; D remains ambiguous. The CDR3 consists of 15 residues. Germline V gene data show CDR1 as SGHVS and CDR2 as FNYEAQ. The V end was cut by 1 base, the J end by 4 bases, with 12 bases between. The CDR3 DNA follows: TGTGCCAGCAGCTTAGGAGCTAGAAGGTCAGATACGCAGTATTTT. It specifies CASSLGARRSDTQYF.

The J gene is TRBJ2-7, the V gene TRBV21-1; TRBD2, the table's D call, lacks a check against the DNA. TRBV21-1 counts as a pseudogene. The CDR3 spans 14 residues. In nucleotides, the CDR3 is TGTGCCAGCAGCCCAAAGGGAGGAACCTACGAGCAGTACTTC. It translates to CASSPKGGTYEQYF.

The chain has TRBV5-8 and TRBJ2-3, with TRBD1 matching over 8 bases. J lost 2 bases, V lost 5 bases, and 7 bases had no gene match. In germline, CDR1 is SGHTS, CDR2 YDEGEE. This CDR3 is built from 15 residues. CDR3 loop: CASSPTGDPTDTQYF. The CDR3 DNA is TGTGCCAGCAGTCCGACAGGGGACCCCACAGATACGCAGTATTTT. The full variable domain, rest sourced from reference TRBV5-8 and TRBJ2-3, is EAGVTQSPTHLIKTRGQQATLRCSPISGHTSVYWYQQALGLGLQFLLWYDEGEERNRGNFPPRFSGRQFPNYSSELNVNALELEDSALYLCASSPTGDPTDTQYFGPGTRLTVL.

CDR3 sequence: CASSPRRGNTEAFF. In nucleotides, the CDR3 is TGTGCCAGCAGTCCTCGGAGGGGGAACACTGAAGCTTTCTTT. The V call is TRBV11-2, the J call TRBJ1-1, with TRBD1 as a possible D gene (5 bases). The CDR3 runs to 14 residues. Per the germline V gene, CDR1 is SGHAT and CDR2 is FQNNGV. The germline V and J ends were trimmed by 6 bases and 1 base, with 12 bases remaining between them.

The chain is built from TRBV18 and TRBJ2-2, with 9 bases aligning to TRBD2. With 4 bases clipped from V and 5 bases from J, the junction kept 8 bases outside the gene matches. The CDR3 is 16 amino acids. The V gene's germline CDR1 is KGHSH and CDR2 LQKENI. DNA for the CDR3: TGTGCCAGCTCACTGCAAGCGGGAGGAGGGACCGGGGAGCTGTTTTTT. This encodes CASSLQAGGGTGELFF.

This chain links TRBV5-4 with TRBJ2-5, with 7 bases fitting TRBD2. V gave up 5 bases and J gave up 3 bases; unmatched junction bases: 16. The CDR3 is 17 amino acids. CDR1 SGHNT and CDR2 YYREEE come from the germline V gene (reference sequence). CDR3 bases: TGTGCCAGCAGTCCTGGGGGGGTGCTACAAGGCAAAGAGACCCAGTACTTC. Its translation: CASSPGGVLQGKETQYF.

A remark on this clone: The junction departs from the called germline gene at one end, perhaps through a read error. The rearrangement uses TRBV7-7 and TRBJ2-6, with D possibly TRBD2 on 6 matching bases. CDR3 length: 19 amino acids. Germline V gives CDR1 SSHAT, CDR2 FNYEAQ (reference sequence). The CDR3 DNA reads TGTGCTAGCAGCTTAGGAGGTTTGGGGGGAGGCATTGGGGCCAACGTCCTGACTTTC. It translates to CASSLGGLGGGIGANVLTF.

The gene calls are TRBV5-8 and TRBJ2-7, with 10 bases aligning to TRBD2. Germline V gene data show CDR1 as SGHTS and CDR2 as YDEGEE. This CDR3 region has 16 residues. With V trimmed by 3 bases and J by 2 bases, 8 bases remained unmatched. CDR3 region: CASSWGGAGGPYEQYF. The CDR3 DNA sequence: TGTGCCAGCAGCTGGGGTGGAGCGGGAGGGCCCTACGAGCAGTACTTC. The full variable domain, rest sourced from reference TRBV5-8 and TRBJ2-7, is EAGVTQSPTHLIKTRGQQATLRCSPISGHTSVYWYQQALGLGLQFLLWYDEGEERNRGNFPPRFSGRQFPNYSSELNVNALELEDSALYLCASSWGGAGGPYEQYFGPGTRLTVT.

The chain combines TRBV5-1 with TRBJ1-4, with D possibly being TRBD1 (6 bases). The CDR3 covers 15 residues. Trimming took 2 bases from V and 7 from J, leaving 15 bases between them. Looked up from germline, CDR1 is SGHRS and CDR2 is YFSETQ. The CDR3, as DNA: TGCGCCAGCAGCTTACAGGGTCCTTCGGGTGAAAAACTGTTTTTT. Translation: CASSLQGPSGEKLFF.

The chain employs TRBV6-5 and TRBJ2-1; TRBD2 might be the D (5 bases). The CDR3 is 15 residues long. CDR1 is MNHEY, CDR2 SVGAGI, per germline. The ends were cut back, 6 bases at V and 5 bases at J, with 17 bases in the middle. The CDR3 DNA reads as TGTGCCAGCAGCAGCGACTATCGAAGGAACAATGAGCAGTTCTTC. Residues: CASSSDYRRNNEQFF.

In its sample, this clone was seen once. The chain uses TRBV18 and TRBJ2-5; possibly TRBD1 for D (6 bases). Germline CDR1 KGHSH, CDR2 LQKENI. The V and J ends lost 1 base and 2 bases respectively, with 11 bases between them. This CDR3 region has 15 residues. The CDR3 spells CASSPRAGAQETQYF. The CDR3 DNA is TGTGCCAGCTCACCACGGGCAGGGGCGCAAGAGACCCAGTACTTC.

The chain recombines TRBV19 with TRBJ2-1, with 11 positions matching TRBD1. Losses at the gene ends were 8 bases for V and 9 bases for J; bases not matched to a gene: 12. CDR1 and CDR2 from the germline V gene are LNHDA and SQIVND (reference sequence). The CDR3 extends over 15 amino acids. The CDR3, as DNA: TGTGCCAGTGGACAGGGGGCTGGCTATCGTAGTGAGCAGTTCTTC. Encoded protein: CASGQGAGYRSEQFF.

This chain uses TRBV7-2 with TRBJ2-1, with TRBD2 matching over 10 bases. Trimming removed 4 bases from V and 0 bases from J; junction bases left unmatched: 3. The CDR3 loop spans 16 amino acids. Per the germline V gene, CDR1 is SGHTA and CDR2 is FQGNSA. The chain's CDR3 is CASSWGLAFSYNEQFF. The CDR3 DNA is TGTGCCAGCAGCTGGGGACTAGCGTTCTCCTACAATGAGCAGTTCTTC. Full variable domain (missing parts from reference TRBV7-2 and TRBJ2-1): GAGVSQSPSNKVTEKGKDVELRCDPISGHTALYWYRQSLGQGLEFLIYFQGNSAPDKSGLPSDRFSAERTGGSVSTLTIQRTQQEDSAVYLCASSWGLAFSYNEQFFGPGTRLTVL.

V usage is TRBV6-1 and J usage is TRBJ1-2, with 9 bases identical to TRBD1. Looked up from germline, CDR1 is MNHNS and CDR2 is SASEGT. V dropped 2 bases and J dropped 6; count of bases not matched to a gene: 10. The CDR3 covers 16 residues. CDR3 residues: CASSEFPSGQGNGYTF. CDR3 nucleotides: TGTGCCAGCAGTGAATTTCCCTCGGGACAGGGAAATGGCTACACCTTC.

CDR3 in amino acids: CASSETGTTYNEQFF. CDR3 sequence (DNA): TGCGCCAGCAGTGAAACCGGGACAACCTACAATGAGCAGTTCTTC. The chain is built from TRBV10-2 and TRBJ2-1; tentatively, D is TRBD1 (6 bases). Deletions cut 3 bases from V and 2 bases from J, with 11 bases between. CDR1 and CDR2 from the germline V gene are WSHSY and SAAADI. This CDR3 region has 15 residues.

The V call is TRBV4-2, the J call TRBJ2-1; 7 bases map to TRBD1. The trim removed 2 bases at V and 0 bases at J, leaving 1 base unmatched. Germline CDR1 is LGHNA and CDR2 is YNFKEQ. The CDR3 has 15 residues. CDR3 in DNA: TGTGCCAGCAGCCAATCAGGGGGCTCCTACAATGAGCAGTTCTTC. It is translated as CASSQSGGSYNEQFF.

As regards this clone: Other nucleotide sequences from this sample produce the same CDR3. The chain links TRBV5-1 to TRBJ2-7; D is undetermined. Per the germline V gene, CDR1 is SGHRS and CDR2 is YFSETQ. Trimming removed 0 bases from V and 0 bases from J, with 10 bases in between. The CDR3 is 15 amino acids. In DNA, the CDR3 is TGCGCCAGCAGCTTGGGCGGTACAAGCTCCTACGAGCAGTACTTC. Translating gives CASSLGGTSSYEQYF.

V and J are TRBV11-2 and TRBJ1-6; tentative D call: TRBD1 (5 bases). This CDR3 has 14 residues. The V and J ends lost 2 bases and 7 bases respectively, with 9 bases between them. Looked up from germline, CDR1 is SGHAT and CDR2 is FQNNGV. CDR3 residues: CASSLIGVNSPLHF. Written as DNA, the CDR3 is TGTGCCAGCAGCTTAATAGGGGTCAATTCACCCCTCCACTTT.

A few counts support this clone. The CDR3 region is CASSGTGLRQPQHF. CDR3 DNA sequence: TGTGCCAGCAGCGGGACAGGGTTACGGCAGCCCCAGCATTTT. The chain has TRBV5-6 and TRBJ1-5; TRBD1 matches at 9 bases. Germline V gene data show CDR1 as SGHDT and CDR2 as YYEEEE. The CDR3 runs 14 residues. V lost 4 bases to trimming and J lost 7 bases; unmatched junction nucleotides: 6.

The CDR3 loop is CASSAGTGRNQPQHF. The CDR3 nucleotides read TGTGCCAGCAGTGCCGGGACAGGGCGCAATCAGCCCCAGCATTTT. V and J are TRBV27 and TRBJ1-5; 9 bases match TRBD1. The CDR3 has 15 residues. V trimming: 5 bases; J trimming: 2 bases; junction bases outside the gene matches: 4. The germline V gene encodes CDR1 MNHEY and CDR2 SMNVEV (reference sequence).

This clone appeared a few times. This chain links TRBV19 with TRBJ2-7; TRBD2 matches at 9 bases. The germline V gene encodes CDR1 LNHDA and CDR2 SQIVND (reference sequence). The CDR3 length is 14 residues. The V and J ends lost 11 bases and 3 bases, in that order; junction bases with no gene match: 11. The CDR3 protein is CASTAGGKSYEQYF. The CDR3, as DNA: TGTGCCTCCACGGCGGGGGGGAAGAGCTACGAGCAGTACTTC.

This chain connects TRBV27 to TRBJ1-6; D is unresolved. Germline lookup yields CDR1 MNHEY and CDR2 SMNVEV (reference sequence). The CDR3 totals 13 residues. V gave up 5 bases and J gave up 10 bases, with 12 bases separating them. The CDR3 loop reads CASSRGINSPLHF. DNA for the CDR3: TGTGCCAGCAGTAGAGGGATTAACTCACCCCTCCACTTT.

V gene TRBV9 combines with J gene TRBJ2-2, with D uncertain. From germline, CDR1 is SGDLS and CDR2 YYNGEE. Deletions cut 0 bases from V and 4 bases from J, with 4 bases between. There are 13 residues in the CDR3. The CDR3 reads CASSVVVTGELFF. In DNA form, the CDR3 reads TGTGCCAGCAGCGTAGTAGTCACCGGGGAGCTGTTTTTT.

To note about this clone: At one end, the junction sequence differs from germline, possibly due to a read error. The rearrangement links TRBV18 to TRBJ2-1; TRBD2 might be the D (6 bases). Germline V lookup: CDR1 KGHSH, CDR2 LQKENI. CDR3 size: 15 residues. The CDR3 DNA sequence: TGTGCCAGCTCCCCACTAGCCACCCTGGGTAATGAGCAGTTCTTC. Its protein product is CASSPLATLGNEQFF. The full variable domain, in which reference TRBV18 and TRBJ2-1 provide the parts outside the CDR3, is NAGVMQNPRHLVRRRGQEARLRCSPMKGHSHVYWYRQLPEEGLKFMVYLQKENIIDESGMPKERFSAEFPKEGPSILRIQQVVRGDSAAYFCASSPLATLGNEQFFGPGTRLTVL.

CDR3 sequence: CSVVGGQETQYF. In nucleotides, the CDR3 is TGCAGCGTTGTAGGGGGCCAAGAGACCCAGTACTTC. The chain joins TRBV29-1 to TRBJ2-5; D is perhaps TRBD1 (6 bases). The germline CDR1 and CDR2 sequences are SQVTM and ANQGSEA. This CDR3 has 12 amino acids. The V end lost 4 bases, the J end lost 1 base, and 7 bases lay between the germline ends.

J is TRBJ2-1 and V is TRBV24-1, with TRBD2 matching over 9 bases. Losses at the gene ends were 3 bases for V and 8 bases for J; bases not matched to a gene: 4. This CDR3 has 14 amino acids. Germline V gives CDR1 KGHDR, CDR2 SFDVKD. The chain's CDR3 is CATSDGGRADEQFF. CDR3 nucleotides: TGTGCCACCAGTGATGGCGGGAGGGCCGATGAGCAGTTCTTC.

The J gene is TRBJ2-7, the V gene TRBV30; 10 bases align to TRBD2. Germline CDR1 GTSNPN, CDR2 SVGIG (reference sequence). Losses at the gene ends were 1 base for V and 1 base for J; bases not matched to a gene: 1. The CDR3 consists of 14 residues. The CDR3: CAWSGTSGSYEQYF. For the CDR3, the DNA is TGTGCCTGGAGTGGGACTAGCGGATCCTACGAGCAGTACTTC.

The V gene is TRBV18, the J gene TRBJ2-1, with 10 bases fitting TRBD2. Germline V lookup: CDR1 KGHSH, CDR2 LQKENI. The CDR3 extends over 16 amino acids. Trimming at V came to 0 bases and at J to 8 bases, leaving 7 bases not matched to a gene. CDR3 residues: CASSPPLAGEYYEQFF. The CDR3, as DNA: TGTGCCAGCTCACCACCCCTAGCGGGAGAGTACTATGAGCAGTTCTTC.